Each of the 13 T cell receptor beta chains below was sequenced from the same sample in a study of regulatory T cells in long-lasting Graves disease. To make TCR beta libraries, researchers used iRepertoire HTBI primers and Arm-PCR of CDR3 regions. TCRdb reprocessed the multiplex PCR reads via MiXCR and lists one record per CDR3 protein. The table shows about 520,000 distinct CDR3 sequences, with more than 10% occurring only once. This sample's time point: newly diagnosed GD, antithyroid drugs for less than 3 months. The TCR library used RNA extracted from PBMCs. This sample also belongs to another study, concerning T cells in Graves' hyperthyroidism and ophthalmopathy.

Sequenced material: peripheral blood mononuclear cells (PBMCs), taken at new diagnosis, from a patient treated with antithyroid drugs. The source of these receptors is a woman younger than 45 with Graves disease.

This clonotype was found many times. The rearrangement links TRBV12-3 or TRBV12-4 to TRBJ2-2, with D perhaps TRBD2 (7 bases). Trimming cost V 6 bases and J 6 bases, with 20 bases left between them. The CDR3 is made up of 16 amino acids. In DNA, the CDR3 is TGTGCCAGCAGAGGGGCGAATTCGGGGGGCGCCGGGGAGCTGTTTTTT. This gives the protein CASRGANSGGAGELFF.

This chain uses TRBV27 with TRBJ2-7; TRBD2 matches at 12 bases. Germline trimming cut 0 bases from V and 3 bases from J; bases unmatched to any gene: 6. CDR3 size: 17 residues. Germline V gene sequence: CDR1 MNHEY, CDR2 SMNVEV (reference sequence). The CDR3 loop reads CASSLSGGLAGVYEQYF. The CDR3 DNA reads as TGTGCCAGCAGTTTATCCGGGGGACTAGCGGGTGTCTACGAGCAGTACTTC.

The sample holds many counts of this clonotype. Here the CDR3 DNA reads TGTGCCAGCAGCTTACCTCAGGAGCCTCCAACCTACGAGCAGTACTTC. Translating gives CASSLPQEPPTYEQYF. The chain uses TRBV11-2 and TRBJ2-7; D gene uncertain. This CDR3 is 16 amino acids long. V was shortened by 2 bases and J by 2 bases, with 16 bases between the two germline ends. Germline V gives CDR1 SGHAT, CDR2 FQNNGV.

The sample holds many counts of this clonotype. V and J are TRBV27 and TRBJ2-5, with D hard to call. The V gene lost 5 bases and the J gene lost 1 base, with 11 bases spanning the gap. CDR3 size: 14 residues. Germline assignment: CDR1 MNHEY and CDR2 SMNVEV (reference sequence). CDR3 region: CASSPGRFQETQYF. CDR3 nucleotide sequence: TGTGCCAGCAGTCCCGGACGGTTCCAAGAGACCCAGTACTTC.

This clonotype was recorded a few times. The rearrangement joins TRBV29-1 to TRBJ2-3; D possibly corresponds to TRBD1 (5 bases). The CDR3 has 12 residues. Between the trimmed V and J ends, which lost 6 bases and 1 base, there was a span of 8 bases. CDR1 and CDR2 (germline): SQVTM, ANQGSEA. In DNA form, the CDR3 reads TGCAGCGTCGACAGCGGCACAGATACGCAGTATTTT. Its translation is CSVDSGTDTQYF.

The rearrangement joins TRBV7-2 to TRBJ1-2; D ambiguous. The germline CDR1 and CDR2 sequences are SGHTA and FQGNSA. V dropped 1 base and J dropped 8 bases, with 17 bases sitting between them. The CDR3 has 15 amino acids. CDR3 sequence (DNA): TGTGCCAGCAGCTTAGGGTCTCATTTCCCGGGGGGCTACACCTTC. Translating gives CASSLGSHFPGGYTF.

There are many counts of this clonotype. The chain recombines TRBV19 with TRBJ1-1; D unclear. The CDR3 has 13 amino acids. From germline, CDR1 is LNHDA and CDR2 SQIVND (reference sequence). V lost 3 bases and J lost 6, with 11 bases in between. The CDR3 loop is CASSMGTGAEAFF. For the CDR3, the DNA is TGTGCCAGTAGTATGGGCACGGGAGCTGAAGCTTTCTTT.

The chain uses TRBV27 and TRBJ2-5; TRBD1 might be the D (5 bases). The CDR3 contains 16 residues. The germline V gene has CDR1 MNHEY and CDR2 SMNVEV (reference sequence). V lost 5 bases to trimming and J lost 7 bases, with 23 bases between them. The CDR3 bases are TGTGCCAGCAGTCCTACCTACCTGGAGCAGGGTGGGACCCAGTACTTC. Amino acids: CASSPTYLEQGGTQYF.

This clonotype was detected ten times or more. This rearrangement joins TRBV5-1 to TRBJ2-7; 10 bases line up with TRBD1. Germline CDR1 and CDR2: SGHRS and YFSETQ. V was clipped by 7 bases and J by 1 base; unmatched bases: 5. There are 14 residues in the CDR3. The CDR3 nucleotides are TGCGCCAGCGGCGGACAGGGGGGATCCTACGAGCAGTACTTC. Amino acid sequence: CASGGQGGSYEQYF.

On this clonotype: A far larger clone lies a single base away; this is likely a read error. J is TRBJ2-5 and V is TRBV5-1; perhaps TRBD2 as D (6 bases). The CDR3 runs to 14 residues. Germline CDR1 SGHRS, CDR2 YFSETQ. CDR3 in amino acids: CASSLGTKVHEQLF. CDR3 coding DNA: TGCGCCAGCAGCTTGGGGACTAAAGTCCATGAGCAGCTCTTC. Full variable domain (missing parts from reference TRBV5-1 and TRBJ2-5): KAGVTQTPRYLIKTRGQQVTLSCSPISGHRSVSWYQQTPGQGLQFLFEYFSETQRNKGNFPGRFSGRQFSNSRSEMNVSTLELGDSALYLCASSLGTKVHEQLFGPGTRLLVL.

The rearrangement joins TRBV12-3 or TRBV12-4 to TRBJ2-7, with 11 bases lining up with TRBD1. The CDR3 consists of 14 residues. With 7 bases clipped from V and 6 bases from J, the junction kept 8 bases outside the gene matches. This CDR3 is CASTGTGGVGEQYF. The CDR3 region has the DNA TGTGCCAGCACCGGGACAGGGGGAGTGGGCGAGCAGTACTTC.

Comment on this clonotype: This may arise from a read error, as a much more abundant clone is one base away. The chain joins TRBV5-1 to TRBJ1-2, with a possible D match to TRBD1 (5 bases). Germline loops: CDR1 SGHRS, CDR2 YFSETQ. The CDR3 consists of 14 residues. The CDR3 DNA reads as TGCGCCATCAGCTTGGACAATCCCATATCCGGCTACACCTTC. It encodes CAISLDNPISGYTF.

The count of this clonotype is one. The J gene is TRBJ2-1, the V gene TRBV18, with D possibly matching TRBD2 (6 bases). CDR1 and CDR2 from the germline V gene are KGHSH and LQKENI. The CDR3 runs 17 residues. Between the trimmed V and J ends, which lost 0 bases and 4 bases, there was a span of 16 bases. The CDR3 sequence: CASSPPWGSGDYNEQFF. For the CDR3, the DNA is TGTGCCAGCTCACCACCCTGGGGTAGCGGAGATTACAATGAGCAGTTCTTC. The whole variable domain, filled in from reference TRBV18 and TRBJ2-1, reads NAGVMQNPRHLVRRRGQEARLRCSPMKGHSHVYWYRQLPEEGLKFMVYLQKENIIDESGMPKERFSAEFPKEGPSILRIQQVVRGDSAAYFCASSPPWGSGDYNEQFFGPGTRLTVL.